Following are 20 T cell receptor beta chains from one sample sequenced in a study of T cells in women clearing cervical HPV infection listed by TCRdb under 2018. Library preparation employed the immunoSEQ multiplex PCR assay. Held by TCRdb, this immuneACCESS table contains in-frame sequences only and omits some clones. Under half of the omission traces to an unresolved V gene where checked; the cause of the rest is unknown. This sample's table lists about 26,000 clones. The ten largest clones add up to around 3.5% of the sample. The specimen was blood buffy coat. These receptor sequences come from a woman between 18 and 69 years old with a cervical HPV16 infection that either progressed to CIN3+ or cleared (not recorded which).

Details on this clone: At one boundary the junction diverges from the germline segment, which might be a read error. The part of the CDR3 DNA that was read is TGCGCCAGCAGCGGGACAGAGGGCATGAACACTGAA. Encoded protein: CASSGTEGMNTE. The full CDR3 protein reads CASSGTEGMNTEAFF. The chain has TRBV4-2 and TRBJ1-1; TRBD1 matches at 7 bases. The read ends 3 residues early relative to the CDR3; the germline J gene fills the gap. The CDR3 has 15 residues. Germline V gives CDR1 LGHNA, CDR2 YNFKEQ.

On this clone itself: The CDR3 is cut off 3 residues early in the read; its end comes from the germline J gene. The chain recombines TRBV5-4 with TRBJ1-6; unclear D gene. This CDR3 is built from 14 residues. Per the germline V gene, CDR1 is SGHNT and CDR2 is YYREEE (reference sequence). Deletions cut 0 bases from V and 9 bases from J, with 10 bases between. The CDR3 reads CASSLALAGSPLHF. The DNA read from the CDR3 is TGTGCCAGCAGCTTGGCTCTGGCGGGTTCACCC.

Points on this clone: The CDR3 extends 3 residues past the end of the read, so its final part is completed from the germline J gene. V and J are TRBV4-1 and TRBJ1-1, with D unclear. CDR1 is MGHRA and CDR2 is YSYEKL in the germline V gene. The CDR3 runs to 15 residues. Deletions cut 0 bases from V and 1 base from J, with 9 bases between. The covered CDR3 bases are TGCGCCAGCAGCCAAGATATAGGCGGGAACACTGAA. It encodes CASSQDIGGNTE. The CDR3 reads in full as CASSQDIGGNTEAFF.

Incomplete CDR3 DNA: TGTGCCAGCAGCTTAGTTGGGGGGATGAAATACAGTGGC. Translating gives CASSLVGGMKYSG. The entire CDR3 is CASSLVGGMKYSGYTF. The chain has TRBV7-8 and TRBJ1-2, with D possibly matching TRBD1 (5 bases). Read data end 3 residues before the CDR3 end; the end is taken from the germline J gene. From germline, CDR1 is SGHVS and CDR2 FQNEAQ. Trimming shortened V by 1 base and J by 7 bases, and 19 bases separated the two germline ends. The CDR3 is 16 amino acids.

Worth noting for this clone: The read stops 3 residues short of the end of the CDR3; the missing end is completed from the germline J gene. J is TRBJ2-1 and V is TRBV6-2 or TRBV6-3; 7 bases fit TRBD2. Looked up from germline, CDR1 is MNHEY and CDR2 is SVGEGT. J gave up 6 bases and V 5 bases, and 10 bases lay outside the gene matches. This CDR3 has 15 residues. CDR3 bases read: TGTGCCAGCAGTCCCGTAGCGGGTCCTTTCAATGAG. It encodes CASSPVAGPFNE. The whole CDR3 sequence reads CASSPVAGPFNEQFF.

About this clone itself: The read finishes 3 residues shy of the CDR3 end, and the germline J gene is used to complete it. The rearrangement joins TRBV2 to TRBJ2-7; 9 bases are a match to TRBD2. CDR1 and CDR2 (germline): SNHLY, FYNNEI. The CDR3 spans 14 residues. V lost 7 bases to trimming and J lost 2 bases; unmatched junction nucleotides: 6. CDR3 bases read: TGTGCCAGCATGCCTAGCGGGGTGCCCTACGAG. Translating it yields CASMPSGVPYE. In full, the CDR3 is CASMPSGVPYEQYF.

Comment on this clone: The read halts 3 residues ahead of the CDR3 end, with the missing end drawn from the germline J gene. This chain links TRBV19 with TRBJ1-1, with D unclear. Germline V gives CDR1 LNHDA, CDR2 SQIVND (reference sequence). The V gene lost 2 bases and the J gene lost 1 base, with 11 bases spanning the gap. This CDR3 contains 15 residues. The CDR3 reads CASSIYSLGNTEAFF. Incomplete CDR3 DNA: TGTGCCAGTAGTATATACTCCCTCGGGAACACTGAA.

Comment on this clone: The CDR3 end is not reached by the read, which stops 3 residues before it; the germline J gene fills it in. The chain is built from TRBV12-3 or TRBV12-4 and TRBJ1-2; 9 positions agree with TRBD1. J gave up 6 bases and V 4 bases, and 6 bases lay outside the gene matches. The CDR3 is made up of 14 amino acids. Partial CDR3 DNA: TGTGCCAGCAGTTCTCCGGACAGGGGTCATGGC. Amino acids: CASSSPDRGHG. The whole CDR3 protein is CASSSPDRGHGYTF.

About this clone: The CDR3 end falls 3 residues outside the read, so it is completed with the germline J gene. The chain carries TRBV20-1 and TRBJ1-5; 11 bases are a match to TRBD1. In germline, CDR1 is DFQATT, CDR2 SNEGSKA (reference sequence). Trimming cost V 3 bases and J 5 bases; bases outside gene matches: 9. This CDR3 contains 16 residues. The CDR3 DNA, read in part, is TGCAGTGCTAGTCCGGGACAGGGGGTCGGCTATCAGCCC. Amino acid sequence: CSASPGQGVGYQP. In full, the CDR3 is CSASPGQGVGYQPQHF.

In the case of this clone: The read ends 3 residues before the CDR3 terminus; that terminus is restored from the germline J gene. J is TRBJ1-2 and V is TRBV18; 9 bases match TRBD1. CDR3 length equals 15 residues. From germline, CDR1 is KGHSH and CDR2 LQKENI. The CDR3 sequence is CASSQGTGTVYDYTF. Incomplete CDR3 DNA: TGTGCCAGCTCCCAAGGGACAGGGACAGTCTACGAC. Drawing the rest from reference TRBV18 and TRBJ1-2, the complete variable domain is NAGVMQNPRHLVRRRGQEARLRCSPMKGHSHVYWYRQLPEEGLKFMVYLQKENIIDESGMPKERFSAEFPKEGPSILRIQQVVRGDSAAYFCASSQGTGTVYDYTFGSGTRLTVV.

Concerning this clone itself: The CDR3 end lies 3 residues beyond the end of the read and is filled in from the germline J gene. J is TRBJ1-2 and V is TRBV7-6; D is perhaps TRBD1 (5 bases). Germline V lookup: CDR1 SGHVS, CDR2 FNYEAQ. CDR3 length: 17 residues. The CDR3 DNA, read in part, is TGTGCCAGCAGCCTCCTATCCGGGACTAGCTCCTACAATGAC. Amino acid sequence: CASSLLSGTSSYND. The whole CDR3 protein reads CASSLLSGTSSYNDYTF.

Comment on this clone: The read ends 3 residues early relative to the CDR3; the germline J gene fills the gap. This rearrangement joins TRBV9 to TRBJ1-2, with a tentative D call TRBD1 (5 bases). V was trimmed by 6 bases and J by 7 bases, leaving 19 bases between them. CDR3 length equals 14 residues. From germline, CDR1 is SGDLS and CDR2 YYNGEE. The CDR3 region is CASKLDSPWRGYTF. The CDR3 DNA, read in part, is TGTGCCAGCAAATTAGACAGCCCCTGGCGTGGC.

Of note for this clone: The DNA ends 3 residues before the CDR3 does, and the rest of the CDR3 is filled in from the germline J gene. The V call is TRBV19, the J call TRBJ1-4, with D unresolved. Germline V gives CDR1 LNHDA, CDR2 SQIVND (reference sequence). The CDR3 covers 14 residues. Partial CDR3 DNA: TGTGCCACCCGCCCTCTAACGCGTAATTCACCA. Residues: CATRPLTRNSP. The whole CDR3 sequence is CATRPLTRNSPLFF.

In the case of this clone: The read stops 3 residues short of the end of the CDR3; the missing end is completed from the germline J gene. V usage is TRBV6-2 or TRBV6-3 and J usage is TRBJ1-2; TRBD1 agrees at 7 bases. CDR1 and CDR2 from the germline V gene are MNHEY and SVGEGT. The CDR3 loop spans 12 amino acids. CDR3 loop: CASGTERYDYTF. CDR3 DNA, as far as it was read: TGTGCCAGCGGGACAGAGAGATACGAC.

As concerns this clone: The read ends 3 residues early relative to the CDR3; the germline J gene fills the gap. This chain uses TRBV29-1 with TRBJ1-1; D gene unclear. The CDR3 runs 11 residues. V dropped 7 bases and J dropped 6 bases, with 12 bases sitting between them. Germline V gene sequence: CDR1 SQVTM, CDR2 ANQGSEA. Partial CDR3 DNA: TGCAGCGCCCTACTAACCCCTGAA. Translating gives CSALLTPE. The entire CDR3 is CSALLTPEAFF.

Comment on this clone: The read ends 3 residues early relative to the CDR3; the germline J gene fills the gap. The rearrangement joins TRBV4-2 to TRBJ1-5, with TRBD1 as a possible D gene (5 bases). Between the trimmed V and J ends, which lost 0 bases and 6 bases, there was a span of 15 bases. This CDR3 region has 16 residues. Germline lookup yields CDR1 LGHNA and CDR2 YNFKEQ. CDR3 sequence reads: CASSQDTLGEGQPQHF. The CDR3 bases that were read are TGTGCCAGCAGCCAAGATACTTTAGGGGAGGGTCAGCCC.

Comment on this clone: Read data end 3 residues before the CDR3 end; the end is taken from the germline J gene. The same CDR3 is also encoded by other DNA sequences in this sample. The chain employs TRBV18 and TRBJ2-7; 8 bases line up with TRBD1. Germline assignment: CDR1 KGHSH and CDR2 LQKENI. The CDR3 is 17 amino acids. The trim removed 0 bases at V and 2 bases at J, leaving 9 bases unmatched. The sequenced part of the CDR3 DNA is TGTGCCAGCTCACCACCGGCAGGGGGCCTAATTGCCTACGAG. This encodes CASSPPAGGLIAYE. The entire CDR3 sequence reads CASSPPAGGLIAYEQYF.

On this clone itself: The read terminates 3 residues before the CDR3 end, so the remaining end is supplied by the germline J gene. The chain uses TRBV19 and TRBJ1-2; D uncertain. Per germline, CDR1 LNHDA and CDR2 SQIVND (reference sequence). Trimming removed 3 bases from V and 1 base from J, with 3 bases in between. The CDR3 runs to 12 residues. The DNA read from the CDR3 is TGTGCCAGTAGTATCTTTAACTATGGC. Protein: CASSIFNYG. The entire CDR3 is CASSIFNYGYTF.

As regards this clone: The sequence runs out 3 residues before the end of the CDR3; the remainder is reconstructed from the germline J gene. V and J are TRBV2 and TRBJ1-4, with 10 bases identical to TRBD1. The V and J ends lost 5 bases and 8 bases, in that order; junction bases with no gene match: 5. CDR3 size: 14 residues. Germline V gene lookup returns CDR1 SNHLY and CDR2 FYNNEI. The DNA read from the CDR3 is TGTGCCAGCAGTCCCGGGACAGGGGTCGAAAAA. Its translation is CASSPGTGVEK. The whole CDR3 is CASSPGTGVEKLFF.

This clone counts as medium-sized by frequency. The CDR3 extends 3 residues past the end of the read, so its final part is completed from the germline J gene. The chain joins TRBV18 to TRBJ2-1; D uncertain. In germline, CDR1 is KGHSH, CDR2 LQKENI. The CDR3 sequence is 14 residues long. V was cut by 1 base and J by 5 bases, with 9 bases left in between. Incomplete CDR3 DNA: TGTGCCAGCTCACCACAGGGTAGAGACAATGAG. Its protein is CASSPQGRDNE. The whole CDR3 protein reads CASSPQGRDNEQFF.